This TCR beta chain derives from a study of tissue T cells after allogeneic stem cell transplantation. Findings of the study overall: Tissue-detected TCR repertoire was only partly captured by blood and spleen T cells.

Remarks on this clone: Its target is not known.

Method: immunoSEQ multiplex PCR; TCRdb's copy keeps in-frame clones and lacks some. In the table there are around 2,000 clones, 64% of which are singletons. The V end was cut by 0 bases, the J end by 5 bases, with 4 bases between. The CDR3 loop spans 13 amino acids. The germline gives CDR1 LNHNV, CDR2 YYDKDF (reference sequence). Steroid-refractory graft-versus-host disease after allogeneic hematopoietic cell transplant qualified adults for prospective research-autopsy enrollment. The receptor was isolated from an older male patient with steroid-refractory graft-versus-host disease after an allogeneic stem cell transplant. Some of the T cells might come from the graft donor. The sample consisted of ileal tissue, taken at autopsy. J is TRBJ1-4 and V is TRBV15; the D is unclear. The CDR3, as DNA: TGTGCCACCAGCAGAGATTGGAATGAAAAACTGTTTTTT. Protein: CATSRDWNEKLFF.